This T cell receptor beta chain was found in a study of siplizumab effects on memory and regulatory T cells. Germline CDR1 and CDR2: SGHVS and FNYEAQ. Trimming removed 4 bases from V and 5 bases from J; junction bases left unmatched: 13. This CDR3 spans 16 amino acids. About this clone: The target antigen is unknown.

Study observations and caveats: Treg-derived clones made up an average of around 75% of mappable alloreactive CD4+ clones with siplizumab and roughly 25% in controls. It seemed that naive T cells were more diverse than memory cells and were major contributors to the alloresponse.

Researchers sequenced unstimulated naive, memory, effector memory and TEMRA subsets in a few donor pairs. The method was immunoSEQ multiplex PCR; TCRdb's version includes in-frame clones alone and lacks a portion of them. The repertoire has 60,000 to 65,000 clones, about 80% of them found once; the top ten carry roughly 0.4%. The origin of this receptor is a human donor in good health. The sample was memory CD4+ T cells sorted from blood. The chain couples TRBV7-6 to TRBJ2-5, with 7 bases identical to TRBD1. Here the CDR3 DNA reads TGTGCCAGCAGCTACTCCGGGACAGCCAATAGGGAGACCCAGTACTTC. It encodes CASSYSGTANRETQYF. Full variable domain (rest looked up from reference TRBV7-6 and TRBJ2-5): GAGVSQSPRYKVTKRGQDVALRCDPISGHVSLYWYRQALGQGPEFLTYFNYEAQQDKSGLPNDRFSAERPEGSISTLTIQRTEQRDSAMYRCASSYSGTANRETQYFGPGTRLLVL.